This T cell receptor (beta chain) was profiled in a study of cytomegalovirus exposure and HLA in healthy donors. A multiplex PCR was run with 60 Vbeta primers and 13 Jbeta primers. Measured with immunoSEQ multiplex PCR; TCRdb has only the in-frame clones, and not every one. The sample contains fewer than 75,000 clones, around four fifths of which appear only once. Germline V gives CDR1 KGHSH, CDR2 LQKENI. Unmatched junction bases numbered 18, after V lost 4 bases and J lost 7 bases. This CDR3 region has 18 residues. The material sequenced was PBMCs. This receptor was taken from a woman in her thirties in good health and CMV-seronegative. The V and J genes are TRBV18 and TRBJ2-1, with 8 bases identical to TRBD1. The CDR3 DNA is TGTGCCAGCTCACAATACACGGGACAGGAAGTTGGGTCGAATGAGCAGTTCTTC. Translation: CASSQYTGQEVGSNEQFF.